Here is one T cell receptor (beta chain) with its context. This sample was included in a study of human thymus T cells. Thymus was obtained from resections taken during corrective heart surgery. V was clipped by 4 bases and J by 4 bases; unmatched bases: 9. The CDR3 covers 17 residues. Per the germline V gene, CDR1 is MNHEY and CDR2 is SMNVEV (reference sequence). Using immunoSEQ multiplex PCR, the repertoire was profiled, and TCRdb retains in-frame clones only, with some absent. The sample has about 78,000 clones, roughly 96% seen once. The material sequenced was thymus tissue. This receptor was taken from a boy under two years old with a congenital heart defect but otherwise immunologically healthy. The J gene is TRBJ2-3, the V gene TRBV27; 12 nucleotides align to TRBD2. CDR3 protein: CASSCTSGGRDPDTQYF. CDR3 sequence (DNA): TGTGCCAGCAGTTGCACTAGCGGGGGGAGAGACCCAGATACGCAGTATTTT.